This T cell receptor beta chain comes out of a study of a mutant IDH1 vaccine in newly diagnosed glioma. Across the whole study: In some groups vaccination began 4-6 weeks post-radiotherapy; others received it with temozolomide. Treated patients, averaging roughly 40 years, were roughly 62% male and about 38% female. Receipt of radiotherapy, temozolomide, or both preceded the study, and most received both.

Time point defined: week 11, during vaccination. Topical imiquimod accompanied each vaccine dose, which consisted of 300 ug of mutant IDH1 20-mer peptide. This clone was seen just once. Its antigen remains unidentified. Trimming removed 0 bases from V and 4 bases from J, with 12 bases in between. This CDR3 has 15 residues. Germline values: CDR1 LNHNV, CDR2 YYDKDF (reference sequence). Only in-frame clones appear in the TCRdb table, and some are missing; sequencing was by immunoSEQ multiplex PCR. The table lists 50,000 to 60,000 clones, more than 85% of them singletons. This clonotype originated in a man aged 45-65 years with glioma. The chain couples TRBV15 to TRBJ2-5; D call uncertain. The source material was PBMCs, sampled from a glioma patient whose treatment included an IDH1 peptide vaccine. The CDR3 DNA is TGTGCCACCAGCAGAGATCCAGCCAGGCGAGAGACCCAGTACTTC. Translating gives CATSRDPARRETQYF.